These T cell receptor beta chains were read from a single sample in a study of shared clonotypes between healthy human individuals. Generated by immunoSEQ multiplex PCR, the TCRdb table keeps only in-frame clones and is missing some. The sample has approximately 1.9 million clones, 80% to 95% seen once; the top ten hold less than 2%. Sequenced material: naive CD8+ T cells from PBMCs. The receptors come from a man younger than 35 in good health. Some clones in this sample may be carry-over from other donors' samples. Both conserved end residues are trimmed from each CDR3. D genes are given only for firm matches. A row's size may be missing; if present it is once, few, many or a size class.

d_gene: TRBD1
j_gene: TRBJ2-2
abundance: .
v_gene: TRBV7-9
CDR3aa: ASSGRGQGPLNTGELF

d_gene: TRBD1
j_gene: TRBJ1-1
abundance: few
v_gene: TRBV9
CDR3aa: ASSVDRGENTEAF

d_gene: TRBD2
j_gene: TRBJ2-5
abundance: .
v_gene: TRBV27
CDR3aa: ASSDLAGVHGETQY

d_gene: TRBD1
j_gene: TRBJ2-7
abundance: .
v_gene: TRBV7-9
CDR3aa: ASSWTGSHEQY

d_gene: TRBD1
j_gene: TRBJ2-2
abundance: .
v_gene: TRBV11-2
CDR3aa: ASSLGQGAGELF

d_gene: TRBD2
j_gene: TRBJ2-7
abundance: once
v_gene: TRBV19
CDR3aa: ASSTMGLAGGEQY

d_gene: TRBD1
j_gene: TRBJ1-4
abundance: .
v_gene: TRBV28
CDR3aa: ASRETGDEKLF

d_gene: .
j_gene: TRBJ1-4
abundance: .
v_gene: TRBV28
CDR3aa: ASSTSPGPGSRSMF

d_gene: TRBD2
j_gene: TRBJ2-1
abundance: .
v_gene: TRBV29-1
CDR3aa: SATILAGLSYNEQF

d_gene: .
j_gene: TRBJ2-7
abundance: .
v_gene: TRBV27
CDR3aa: ASSPSDGSTSYEQY

d_gene: .
j_gene: TRBJ1-1
abundance: .
v_gene: TRBV5-4
CDR3aa: ASSLGGVGTEAF

d_gene: .
j_gene: TRBJ2-7
abundance: .
v_gene: TRBV7-9
CDR3aa: ASSGTGVPEQY

d_gene: TRBD2
j_gene: TRBJ2-1
abundance: .
v_gene: TRBV27
CDR3aa: ASISGSSYNEQF

d_gene: .
j_gene: TRBJ2-2
abundance: .
v_gene: TRBV7-2
CDR3aa: ASSLLTGVWVTGELF

d_gene: TRBD1
j_gene: TRBJ1-4
abundance: .
v_gene: TRBV11-2
CDR3aa: ASSPRDSRVEKLF

d_gene: .
j_gene: TRBJ1-1
abundance: .
v_gene: TRBV25-1
CDR3aa: ASKGRNRVEAF